Presented here are 10 T cell receptor beta chains from one specimen sequenced in a study of blood T cell repertoires in COVID-19. Clones were sequenced by immunoSEQ multiplex PCR, and TCRdb holds only the in-frame ones, with some missing. The sample includes approximately 320,000 clones, 87% of them seen just once. The source material was PBMCs or T cells enriched from blood (not recorded which). These receptors came from a young woman who had recovered from COVID-19.

J is TRBJ2-2 and V is TRBV24-1; tentative D call: TRBD1 (6 bases). Germline V lookup: CDR1 KGHDR, CDR2 SFDVKD. The ends were cut back, 5 bases at V and 4 bases at J, with 19 bases in the middle. The length of the CDR3 is 17 residues. The DNA for the CDR3 is TGTGCCACCAGTGCCCCCCGGGGCAGGGGAAGCACCGGGGAGCTGTTTTTT. Its protein product is CATSAPRGRGSTGELFF.

In DNA form, the CDR3 reads TGTGCCAGCAGCATGACCGGGACAGGGTACGACGAGCAGTACTTC. Amino acid sequence: CASSMTGTGYDEQYF. V gene TRBV9 combines with J gene TRBJ2-7; TRBD1 agrees at 9 bases. The CDR3 runs 15 residues. The ends lost 4 bases at V and 5 bases at J; junction bases unmatched: 10. Per the germline V gene, CDR1 is SGDLS and CDR2 is YYNGEE.

The CDR3 loop reads CASSLWGLGDTQYF. CDR3 coding DNA: TGTGCCAGCAGTTTATGGGGCCTCGGAGATACGCAGTATTTT. The chain is built from TRBV27 and TRBJ2-3; TRBD1 is a possible D gene (5 bases). Trimming stripped 1 base from V and 5 bases from J, with 10 bases between. Germline CDR1 and CDR2: MNHEY and SMNVEV (reference sequence). This CDR3 is 14 amino acids long.

Only one count was recorded for this clone. The chain uses TRBV28 and TRBJ1-2; TRBD1 matches at 7 bases. The CDR3 runs 16 residues. The V gene's germline CDR1 is MDHEN and CDR2 SYDVKM. V was pared by 4 bases and J by 7 bases, with 15 bases of the junction left unmatched. DNA for the CDR3: TGTGCCAGCAGTTCGGGAACAGGGGCACGGATGGGTGGCTACACCTTC. Residues: CASSSGTGARMGGYTF.

The chain combines TRBV30 with TRBJ2-1; 8 bases are shared with TRBD2. With V trimmed by 0 bases and J by 5 bases, 9 bases remained unmatched. The germline V gene encodes CDR1 GTSNPN and CDR2 SVGIG (reference sequence). This CDR3 is 16 amino acids long. DNA of the CDR3: TGTGCCTGGAGTGTAGCGGGGGCCTCAAGCCACAATGAGCAGTTCTTC. Encoded protein: CAWSVAGASSHNEQFF.

This clone was picked up one time. The V call is TRBV19, the J call TRBJ1-5; possibly TRBD1 for D (5 bases). Germline V gene sequence: CDR1 LNHDA, CDR2 SQIVND (reference sequence). Trimming cost V 1 base and J 5 bases, with 12 bases left between them. This CDR3 is built from 15 residues. The CDR3 nucleotides are TGTGCCAGTAGTATAGTAGGGCAGGGTGATCAGCCCCAGCATTTT. Its protein is CASSIVGQGDQPQHF.

This chain connects TRBV24-1 to TRBJ2-4, with D perhaps matching TRBD1 (6 bases). V lost 4 bases and J lost 0, with 9 bases in between. CDR1 and CDR2 from the germline V gene are KGHDR and SFDVKD. This CDR3 contains 15 residues. CDR3 coding DNA: TGTGCCACCAGTGACCCACAGGGAGCCAAAAACATTCAGTACTTC. Translating gives CATSDPQGAKNIQYF.

This rearrangement joins TRBV6-2 or TRBV6-3 to TRBJ1-2, with 11 bases fitting TRBD1. V dropped 5 bases and J dropped 4; count of bases not matched to a gene: 6. The CDR3 covers 15 residues. CDR1 and CDR2 from the germline V gene are MNHEY and SVGEGT. CDR3 nucleotide sequence: TGTGCCAGCAGTGCCGGACAGGGGGCAGGCTATGGCTACACCTTC. Protein product: CASSAGQGAGYGYTF.

The V call is TRBV4-3, the J call TRBJ1-6, with D perhaps TRBD1 (6 bases). Trimming removed 5 bases at V and 7 bases at J, with 18 bases between. The CDR3 spans 16 residues. Looked up from germline, CDR1 is LGHNA and CDR2 is YSLEER. The CDR3 here is CASSETVAGANSPLHF. The CDR3 DNA follows: TGCGCCAGCAGCGAGACGGTGGCGGGGGCAAATTCACCCCTCCACTTT.

CDR3 residues: CASSKEAGVGQPQHF. The CDR3 DNA reads TGTGCCAGCAGCAAAGAGGCCGGGGTGGGTCAGCCCCAGCATTTT. The chain combines TRBV7-6 with TRBJ1-5; D is unclear. Trimming stripped 5 bases from V and 6 bases from J, with 17 bases between. Germline V CDR1 and CDR2: SGHVS, FNYEAQ. The CDR3 loop spans 15 amino acids.